This T cell receptor (beta chain) came from a study of T cell changes during pregnancy in multiple sclerosis. CDR1 is SGHRS and CDR2 is YFSETQ in the germline V gene. Losses at the gene ends were 0 bases for V and 2 bases for J; bases not matched to a gene: 1. The CDR3 contains 14 residues. The data were produced by immunoSEQ multiplex PCR, yet TCRdb's version contains in-frame clones alone and is incomplete. The table includes 20,000 to 25,000 clones, around 93% detected once. Material: CD4+ T cells from peripheral blood mononuclear cells, obtained in the third trimester of pregnancy. The sequence was collected from a female donor with multiple sclerosis, enrolled in a pregnancy study. The chain has TRBV5-1 and TRBJ2-5; TRBD2 matches at 7 bases. For the CDR3, the DNA is TGCGCCAGCAGCTTGGGCGGGGGTCAAGAGACCCAGTACTTC. The encoded protein is CASSLGGGQETQYF.